The rows below give T cell receptor beta chains drawn from one sample of a study of metastatic and nonmetastatic thyroid tumors. TCRdb re-processed the PCR reads through MiXCR. The sample shows about 85,000 clones, around 7.8% of them seen only once. The sequenced material came from blood. The receptors shown here come from a female donor with papillary thyroid cancer or a benign thyroid nodule (not recorded which). Some clones in this sample may be carry-over from other donors' samples. CDR3s include the opening cysteine and the closing phenylalanine or tryptophan. D genes are given only for firm matches.

D gene	V gene	J gene	CDR3 protein
TRBD1	TRBV5-4	TRBJ2-3	CASSWGQRSTDTQYF
NA	TRBV7-3	TRBJ1-1	CASSLTLVPNTEAFF
NA	TRBV5-1	TRBJ2-7	CASSDSYEQYF
TRBD1	TRBV28	TRBJ1-3	CASIPGDSSGNTIYF
NA	TRBV2	TRBJ1-3	CAGMRGDGNTIYF
NA	TRBV7-8	TRBJ2-7	CASSFEWTPYEQYF
TRBD2	TRBV20-1	TRBJ2-5	CSARDLGLAPETQYF
NA	TRBV11-2	TRBJ2-4	CASSLARLEAEDIQYF
NA	TRBV6-5	TRBJ2-7	CASSYLSAGSSYEQYF
TRBD1	TRBV12-5	TRBJ2-5	CARTGAQETQYF
NA	TRBV5-1	TRBJ2-5	CASRDSRGQETQYF
TRBD1	TRBV2	TRBJ2-5	CASSDGQGANQETQYF
NA	TRBV30	TRBJ1-3	CAWSVSRGGNTIYF
NA	TRBV6-2/TRBV6-3	TRBJ1-2	CASSYKGNGYTF